Described below is a single T cell receptor beta chain sequence and its context. This record belongs to a study of blood T cell repertoires in COVID-19. On the study more broadly: COVID-19 samples collected from the United States, Italy and Spain covered acute and convalescent phases. PBMCs, B-cell-depleted T cells, or T cells provided the cDNA or gDNA that made up the material.

Original handling: Using reference gene primer amplification, nucleated cell counts were estimated. Generated by immunoSEQ multiplex PCR, the TCRdb table keeps only in-frame clones and is missing some. V and J calls and clone size are those listed in that table; D and trimming were worked out from the DNA. The table has approximately 390,000 clones, 85% to 90% seen once. CDR1 and CDR2 from the germline V gene are LNHDA and SQIVND (reference sequence). With 5 bases clipped from V and 4 bases from J, the junction kept 3 bases outside the gene matches. CDR3 size: 13 residues. J is TRBJ1-1 and V is TRBV19, with TRBD1 matching over 8 bases. The sequence came from a man between 18 and 35 years old with active or convalescent COVID-19. The sequenced sample consisted of peripheral blood. For the CDR3, the DNA is TGTGCCAGTAGTTTCGACAGGGGCACTGAAGCTTTCTTT. Protein: CASSFDRGTEAFF.